What follows are 5 T cell receptor beta chains derived from one specimen sequenced in a study of blood T cell repertoires in COVID-19. The table came from immunoSEQ multiplex PCR; TCRdb's copy has only in-frame clones and leaves some out. The sample contains about 140,000 clones, less than 85% of which appear only once. Source material: peripheral blood. These receptors were taken from a woman aged 80 or over in a cohort sampled during active or convalescent COVID-19.

To note about this clone: The junction does not match germline at one end; this may be a read error. In DNA, the CDR3 is TGTGCCAGCAGCCAAAAAGGACAGGGTTACTATGACTACACCTTC. Translating gives CASSQKGQGYYDYTF. The V gene is TRBV4-2, the J gene TRBJ1-2, with 8 bases aligning to TRBD1. The CDR3 is 15 residues long. The germline V gene has CDR1 LGHNA and CDR2 YNFKEQ.

This clone has only one observation. The genes are TRBV11-3 and TRBJ2-1; the D is unclear. The V end was cut by 1 base, the J end by 8 bases, with 9 bases between. This CDR3 is 13 amino acids long. Germline loops: CDR1 SGHNT, CDR2 YENEEA. Here the CDR3 reads CASSLGARDEQFF. CDR3 DNA sequence: TGTGCCAGCAGCTTAGGAGCACGCGATGAGCAGTTCTTC.

The chain carries TRBV7-2 and TRBJ1-1, with a weak D call TRBD1 (6 bases). Germline CDR1 is SGHTA and CDR2 is FQGNSA. The length of the CDR3 is 15 residues. The V end lost 1 base, the J end lost 0 bases, and 9 bases lay between the germline ends. As DNA, the CDR3 is TGTGCCAGCAGCTTAGACAGGGCAGTGAACACTGAAGCTTTCTTT. Translation: CASSLDRAVNTEAFF.

As concerns this clone: This CDR3 is also generated by other DNA sequences in the sample. The V and J genes are TRBV6-5 and TRBJ1-1; 11 bases are a match to TRBD1. Germline V gives CDR1 MNHEY, CDR2 SVGAGI. The CDR3 spans 15 residues. The V segment lost 0 bases and the J segment 4 bases; nucleotides outside the gene matches: 1. The CDR3 DNA reads TGTGCCAGCAGTTACTCCGGGACAGGGGGCACTGAAGCTTTCTTT. This gives the protein CASSYSGTGGTEAFF.

The chain combines TRBV7-3 with TRBJ2-2; TRBD1 is a possible D gene (5 bases). Germline-derived CDR1 and CDR2 are SGHTA and FQGTGA. The CDR3 has 14 residues. Trimming left V 3 bases short and J 3 bases short, with 8 bases between. CDR3 sequence: CASSLGPHTGELFF. CDR3 DNA sequence: TGTGCCAGCAGCTTGGGGCCCCACACCGGGGAGCTGTTTTTT.